This T cell receptor (beta chain) was sequenced for a study of T-cell memory formation after mild COVID-19. This clonotype was recorded at least ten times. TCRdb reprocessed the 5' RACE reads with MiXCR, giving one entry per CDR3 protein. The sample consists of around 110,000 distinct CDR3 sequences, approximately 15% of them appearing once. This receptor was obtained from an adult woman who had mild COVID-19 (a few samples of this study predate the infection). Cell type and time point are not known. The sequenced sample was PBMCs or a T cell subset sorted from them (not recorded which).

For the CDR3, the DNA is TGTGCCAGCAGTCCCCTCCTTAGGGGCAATGAGCAGTTCTTC. This codes for CASSPLLRGNEQFF. This chain links TRBV27 with TRBJ2-1, with D perhaps matching TRBD1 (5 bases). Trimming stripped 5 bases from V and 6 bases from J, with 14 bases between. The CDR3 length is 14 residues. Per germline, CDR1 MNHEY and CDR2 SMNVEV (reference sequence).